The rows below give T cell receptor beta chains drawn from one sample of a study of CD8 T cells in ankylosing spondylitis. TCRdb independently ran MiXCR on the 5' RACE reads; one entry per CDR3 protein. Here the sample spans 500,000 to 550,000 distinct CDR3 sequences, about 13% being singletons. The specimen was blood, either unsorted or a sorted T cell fraction (not recorded which). The receptors originated from a male donor with ankylosing spondylitis. Both conserved end residues are part of each CDR3. The order of the fields is CDR3 DNA, CDR3 protein, clone size, D gene, J gene, V gene. D genes are given only for firm matches. A clone size is listed for some rows: how often the clone was seen (once, few, many), or a class if it is expanded.

CDR3nt: TGTGCCAGTGGACGTAGAGGCGGCAGCTCCTACAATGAGCAGTTCTTC
CDR3aa: CASGRRGGSSYNEQFF
abundance: .
d_gene: .
j_gene: TRBJ2-1
v_gene: TRBV2

CDR3nt: TGTGCCACCAGTGATTTGTGGCAGAGCACAGATACGCAGTATTTT
CDR3aa: CATSDLWQSTDTQYF
abundance: .
d_gene: .
j_gene: TRBJ2-3
v_gene: TRBV24-1

CDR3nt: TGTGCCAGCAGCCCGCGACGGGCGGGAGAGCAGTACTTC
CDR3aa: CASSPRRAGEQYF
abundance: many
d_gene: .
j_gene: TRBJ2-7
v_gene: TRBV14

CDR3nt: TGCGCCAGCAGCTATAGTTTTGACCAGCCCCAGCATTTT
CDR3aa: CASSYSFDQPQHF
abundance: few
d_gene: .
j_gene: TRBJ1-5
v_gene: TRBV5-1

CDR3nt: TGTGCCAGCAGCTTAGACGGGCAGACAGCATACCAAGAGACCCAGTACTTC
CDR3aa: CASSLDGQTAYQETQYF
abundance: .
d_gene: .
j_gene: TRBJ2-5
v_gene: TRBV11-3

CDR3nt: TGTGCCAGCAGCCTACAGGGGGACGGTGAAGCTTTCTTT
CDR3aa: CASSLQGDGEAFF
abundance: many
d_gene: TRBD1
j_gene: TRBJ1-1
v_gene: TRBV14

CDR3nt: TGTGCCAGCAGCTTATCGAGGGGGGATACGCAGTATTTT
CDR3aa: CASSLSRGDTQYF
abundance: few
d_gene: .
j_gene: TRBJ2-3
v_gene: TRBV7-9

CDR3nt: TGCGCCAGCAGCTTGGCCGGGGGGGCTCGGAACACCGGGGAGCTGTTTTTT
CDR3aa: CASSLAGGARNTGELFF
abundance: few
d_gene: TRBD2
j_gene: TRBJ2-2
v_gene: TRBV5-1

CDR3nt: TGTGCCAGCAGTTCAGCAGGTGAGGCCAACGTCCTGACTTTC
CDR3aa: CASSSAGEANVLTF
abundance: few
d_gene: .
j_gene: TRBJ2-6
v_gene: TRBV12-3/TRBV12-4

CDR3nt: TGCAGTGCTAGAGTTCACAGGGGGATAGGCTACACCTTC
CDR3aa: CSARVHRGIGYTF
abundance: .
d_gene: TRBD1
j_gene: TRBJ1-2
v_gene: TRBV20-1

CDR3nt: TGCAGTGCCGAGAAGCTTGGTGAGCAGTTCTTC
CDR3aa: CSAEKLGEQFF
abundance: .
d_gene: .
j_gene: TRBJ2-1
v_gene: TRBV20-1

CDR3nt: TGTGCCAGCAGTTTCAAGGGAACAGATACGCAGTATTTT
CDR3aa: CASSFKGTDTQYF
abundance: few
d_gene: .
j_gene: TRBJ2-3
v_gene: TRBV12-3/TRBV12-4

CDR3nt: TGTGCCAGCAGCTTGGAAATAGCGGGAGGGATGGCCAAAAACATTCAGTACTTC
CDR3aa: CASSLEIAGGMAKNIQYF
abundance: few
d_gene: TRBD2
j_gene: TRBJ2-4
v_gene: TRBV11-1

CDR3nt: TGTGCCAGCAGCTTGACGGGGGCGACGTACAATGAGCAGTTCTTC
CDR3aa: CASSLTGATYNEQFF
abundance: many
d_gene: .
j_gene: TRBJ2-1
v_gene: TRBV7-8

CDR3nt: TGCAGTGCCATAAGTCGGGACGCTAATCAGCCCCAGCATTTT
CDR3aa: CSAISRDANQPQHF
abundance: .
d_gene: .
j_gene: TRBJ1-5
v_gene: TRBV20-1

CDR3nt: TGCGCCAGCAGCTTGGCTGCTAGCGGGAGCATGGGCAGTAATGAGCAGTTCTTC
CDR3aa: CASSLAASGSMGSNEQFF
abundance: few
d_gene: TRBD2
j_gene: TRBJ2-1
v_gene: TRBV5-1

CDR3nt: TGTGCCAGTAGTATCAAACAGGACCCCAATCAGCCCCAGCATTTT
CDR3aa: CASSIKQDPNQPQHF
abundance: few
d_gene: .
j_gene: TRBJ1-5
v_gene: TRBV19

CDR3nt: TGTGCCACCAGTGATCCGGGGACAGGGAACACTGAAGCTTTCTTT
CDR3aa: CATSDPGTGNTEAFF
abundance: many
d_gene: TRBD1
j_gene: TRBJ1-1
v_gene: TRBV24-1

CDR3nt: TGTGCCAGCAGCTTAGCGACTTCCCTCCCAGGCACAGATACGCAGTATTTT
CDR3aa: CASSLATSLPGTDTQYF
abundance: few
d_gene: .
j_gene: TRBJ2-3
v_gene: TRBV7-2

CDR3nt: TGTGCCATCAGTGAGTCTAACCCAGGGTTAGGGGACACTGAAGCTTTCTTT
CDR3aa: CAISESNPGLGDTEAFF
abundance: few
d_gene: .
j_gene: TRBJ1-1
v_gene: TRBV10-3

CDR3nt: TGTGCCACCAGTGATTCTAGGGGGCAGGGGGCGGGTCAGCCCCAGCATTTT
CDR3aa: CATSDSRGQGAGQPQHF
abundance: few
d_gene: TRBD1
j_gene: TRBJ1-5
v_gene: TRBV24-1

CDR3nt: TGCGCCAGCAGCCTCTTACCTAGCGGGAGAGGGAACACCGGGGAGCTGTTTTTT
CDR3aa: CASSLLPSGRGNTGELFF
abundance: few
d_gene: TRBD2
j_gene: TRBJ2-2
v_gene: TRBV5-1

CDR3nt: TGCGCCAGCAGCCATCATCAGATAGTCTGGGCAGATACGCAGTATTTT
CDR3aa: CASSHHQIVWADTQYF
abundance: .
d_gene: .
j_gene: TRBJ2-3
v_gene: TRBV4-1

CDR3nt: TGTGCCACCACAGATGGGGGGCTTGCTGAGCAGTTCTTC
CDR3aa: CATTDGGLAEQFF
abundance: .
d_gene: .
j_gene: TRBJ2-1
v_gene: TRBV6-2/TRBV6-3

CDR3nt: TGCGCCAGCAGTTTTTCTCAGGGGACCGGGGAGCTGTTTTTT
CDR3aa: CASSFSQGTGELFF
abundance: many
d_gene: .
j_gene: TRBJ2-2
v_gene: TRBV5-1

CDR3nt: TGTGCCAGCAGTAGATTCGCCCCTCGACTAGCTTCTTCCACCGGGGAGCTGTTTTTT
CDR3aa: CASSRFAPRLASSTGELFF
abundance: .
d_gene: TRBD2
j_gene: TRBJ2-2
v_gene: TRBV27

CDR3nt: TGCGCCAGCAGCTTAATGGGACAGGGGTTGAACACTGAAGCTTTCTTT
CDR3aa: CASSLMGQGLNTEAFF
abundance: few
d_gene: TRBD1
j_gene: TRBJ1-1
v_gene: TRBV5-1

CDR3nt: TGTGCCAGCAGCCCGTACAGGGGAAGACTTTACGAGCAGTACTTC
CDR3aa: CASSPYRGRLYEQYF
abundance: .
d_gene: TRBD1
j_gene: TRBJ2-7
v_gene: TRBV7-9

CDR3nt: TGTGCCAGCAGCTTGGACAGTGGGGCTGAGACCCTCCACTTT
CDR3aa: CASSLDSGAETLHF
abundance: few
d_gene: .
j_gene: TRBJ1-6
v_gene: TRBV5-6

CDR3nt: TGTGCCAGCAGCCAGCGGGCTGGAAACACCATATATTTT
CDR3aa: CASSQRAGNTIYF
abundance: .
d_gene: .
j_gene: TRBJ1-3
v_gene: TRBV25-1

CDR3nt: TGTGCCAGCCAACACGGGACTAGACCCGATGAGCAGTTCTTC
CDR3aa: CASQHGTRPDEQFF
abundance: few
d_gene: TRBD2
j_gene: TRBJ2-1
v_gene: TRBV12-3/TRBV12-4

CDR3nt: TGTGCCACCAGCAGAGAAGCCGGGAGGTACACAGATACGCAGTATTTT
CDR3aa: CATSREAGRYTDTQYF
abundance: .
d_gene: TRBD2
j_gene: TRBJ2-3
v_gene: TRBV15

CDR3nt: TGCAGTGCCCAGGGTGGAATAGCGGGAGTAGGGGAGCAGTTCTTC
CDR3aa: CSAQGGIAGVGEQFF
abundance: few
d_gene: TRBD2
j_gene: TRBJ2-1
v_gene: TRBV20-1

CDR3nt: TGTGCCACCAGCCCGAACAGGGGGACACCGAAATCGGAGACCCAGTACTTC
CDR3aa: CATSPNRGTPKSETQYF
abundance: .
d_gene: TRBD1
j_gene: TRBJ2-5
v_gene: TRBV15

CDR3nt: TGTGCCATCAGTAAAATCAGGGGTGCCGACGTCAATGAGCAGTTCTTC
CDR3aa: CAISKIRGADVNEQFF
abundance: few
d_gene: .
j_gene: TRBJ2-1
v_gene: TRBV10-3

CDR3nt: TGCAGTGCTAGAGGCCCCGGAGCAGCTTTCTTT
CDR3aa: CSARGPGAAFF
abundance: .
d_gene: .
j_gene: TRBJ1-1
v_gene: TRBV20-1

CDR3nt: TGTGCCAGCAGCCAAGATTTACGGGGGCCCAACACCGGGGAGCTGTTTTTT
CDR3aa: CASSQDLRGPNTGELFF
abundance: .
d_gene: .
j_gene: TRBJ2-2
v_gene: TRBV14

CDR3nt: TGTGCCAGTGACACTAGCGGGAGCTACGAGCAGTACTTC
CDR3aa: CASDTSGSYEQYF
abundance: .
d_gene: TRBD2
j_gene: TRBJ2-7
v_gene: TRBV7-9

CDR3nt: TGCGCCAGCAGCTTGTCGCGGCAGGGTCAAGAGACCCAGTACTTC
CDR3aa: CASSLSRQGQETQYF
abundance: .
d_gene: .
j_gene: TRBJ2-5
v_gene: TRBV5-1

CDR3nt: TGTGCCAGCAGTCAAGATGCCCCCTCCTACAATGAGCAGTTCTTC
CDR3aa: CASSQDAPSYNEQFF
abundance: few
d_gene: .
j_gene: TRBJ2-1
v_gene: TRBV6-4

CDR3nt: TGTGCCAGCAGTGAATATGCAGGCCGCCAGGATGCCCAGTACTTC
CDR3aa: CASSEYAGRQDAQYF
abundance: many
d_gene: .
j_gene: TRBJ2-5
v_gene: TRBV25-1

CDR3nt: TGCAGTGCTACAAACGCGAACACTGAAGCTTTCTTT
CDR3aa: CSATNANTEAFF
abundance: .
d_gene: .
j_gene: TRBJ1-1
v_gene: TRBV20-1

CDR3nt: TGTGCCAGCAGCCCCGACACAGATACGCAGTATTTT
CDR3aa: CASSPDTDTQYF
abundance: many
d_gene: .
j_gene: TRBJ2-3
v_gene: TRBV3-1

CDR3nt: TGTGCCAGCAGTGAAGAACACTTGAACACTGAAGCTTTCTTT
CDR3aa: CASSEEHLNTEAFF
abundance: .
d_gene: .
j_gene: TRBJ1-1
v_gene: TRBV6-4

CDR3nt: TGTGCCACCAGTGATCCCCAGGGGCCCCAAGAGACCCAGTACTTC
CDR3aa: CATSDPQGPQETQYF
abundance: many
d_gene: .
j_gene: TRBJ2-5
v_gene: TRBV24-1

CDR3nt: TGTGCCAGCAGCTCGAGACCGTACCAAGAGACCCAGTACTTC
CDR3aa: CASSSRPYQETQYF
abundance: few
d_gene: .
j_gene: TRBJ2-5
v_gene: TRBV7-2

CDR3nt: TGCAGTGCTAGTTCCGGACAGGCAGCAGATGAAGCTTTCTTT
CDR3aa: CSASSGQAADEAFF
abundance: many
d_gene: TRBD1
j_gene: TRBJ1-1
v_gene: TRBV20-1

CDR3nt: TGCGCCAGCAGCCCCGACAGGATCAACACTGAAGCTTTCTTT
CDR3aa: CASSPDRINTEAFF
abundance: many
d_gene: .
j_gene: TRBJ1-1
v_gene: TRBV5-1

CDR3nt: TGTGCCAGCAGCTTAGGGGGACAGGGAACGAACACTGAAGCTTTCTTT
CDR3aa: CASSLGGQGTNTEAFF
abundance: .
d_gene: TRBD1
j_gene: TRBJ1-1
v_gene: TRBV11-2

CDR3nt: TGTGCCAGCAGTTTTAACATTCAGTACTTC
CDR3aa: CASSFNIQYF
abundance: .
d_gene: .
j_gene: TRBJ2-4
v_gene: TRBV28

CDR3nt: TGCAGTGCTAGAGGGGGACACGTGAACACTGAAGCTTTCTTT
CDR3aa: CSARGGHVNTEAFF
abundance: few
d_gene: .
j_gene: TRBJ1-1
v_gene: TRBV20-1